One sample yielded the 4 T cell receptor beta chains listed below, sequenced in a study of regulatory T cells in long-lasting Graves disease (dated by TCRdb to the early 2020s). The time point label of this sample denotes: newly diagnosed GD, antithyroid drugs for less than 3 months. For both TCR sequencing and RNA sequencing, RNA was extracted from PBMCs in TRIzol. Libraries were constructed by multiplex PCR. The sequencing machine was an Illumina HiSeq 4000. TCR beta libraries were built with iRepertoire HTBI primers and Arm-PCR amplification of CDR3 regions. Starting from the raw public reads, TCRdb applied fastp trimming at Q25, assembled clones with MiXCR and retained in-frame beta chains. Merged by CDR3 protein, the rows form single entries marked with the most common genes and DNA. Within this sample are hundreds of thousands of distinct CDR3 sequences, with roughly 15% of them counted one time only. The top ten clones comprise 18% of the sample.

This sample also belongs to another study, concerning T cells in Graves' hyperthyroidism and ophthalmopathy.

Sample: peripheral blood mononuclear cells (PBMCs), taken at new diagnosis, from a patient treated with antithyroid drugs. Source of these receptors: a woman under 40 with Graves disease. Donor details come from another sample of the same person, matched by shared clones.

This clonotype appeared many times. The chain is built from TRBV7-8 and TRBJ2-5; D is possibly TRBD2 (6 bases). Per the germline V gene, CDR1 is SGHVS and CDR2 is FQNEAQ. The length of the CDR3 is 14 residues. V lost 5 bases and J 1 base, leaving 11 bases between the germline ends. This CDR3 is CASSLRGLQETQYF. CDR3 bases: TGTGCCAGCAGCCTGCGGGGCCTCCAAGAGACCCAGTACTTC.

J is TRBJ2-7 and V is TRBV4-1; D remains unclear. V was cut by 6 bases and J by 1 base, with 16 bases left in between. The CDR3 spans 15 residues. Per germline, CDR1 MGHRA and CDR2 YSYEKL. The CDR3 DNA reads TGCGCCAGCAGACCTTCAGCGACGGAATCCTACGAGCAGTACTTC. This encodes CASRPSATESYEQYF.

V gene TRBV27 combines with J gene TRBJ1-1; a possible D gene is TRBD1 (5 bases). The CDR3 covers 13 residues. V dropped 6 bases and J dropped 7 bases, with 15 bases sitting between them. Germline V gives CDR1 MNHEY, CDR2 SMNVEV (reference sequence). CDR3 amino acids: CASRSSGGNEAFF. CDR3 DNA: TGTGCCAGCAGATCTAGTGGGGGAAATGAAGCTTTCTTT.

This clonotype was counted ten times or more. The V call is TRBV6-1, the J call TRBJ2-2, with a weak D call TRBD2 (5 bases). Trimming removed 5 bases at V and 3 bases at J, with 10 bases between. This CDR3 has 14 residues. Germline loops: CDR1 MNHNS, CDR2 SASEGT. The DNA for the CDR3 is TGTGCCAGCAGTAGAACTAGAGACACCGGGGAGCTGTTTTTT. This sequence encodes CASSRTRDTGELFF.